These 18 T cell receptor beta chains share one sample of origin, sequenced in a study of blood T cell repertoires in COVID-19. Produced via immunoSEQ multiplex PCR; TCRdb's table is partial and in-frame only. The table lists about 190,000 clones, approximately 88% of them singletons. Sequencing was done on a sample of peripheral blood. These receptors came from a woman in her 30s with acute or convalescent COVID-19.

This clone was counted between two and nine times. The chain joins TRBV2 to TRBJ1-1, with D possibly matching TRBD1 (6 bases). The CDR3 runs to 12 residues. V lost 11 bases and J 4 bases, leaving 14 bases between the germline ends. Germline V gives CDR1 SNHLY, CDR2 FYNNEI. The CDR3: CAAQGSGTEAFF. DNA of the CDR3: TGTGCCGCCCAGGGGAGTGGCACTGAAGCTTTCTTT.

V usage is TRBV27 and J usage is TRBJ2-7, with no clear D. CDR1 and CDR2 from the germline V gene are MNHEY and SMNVEV (reference sequence). V lost 5 bases and J lost 9, with 8 bases in between. The CDR3 runs to 10 residues. Here the CDR3 reads CASSLPRQYF. The CDR3 DNA is TGTGCCAGCAGTCTCCCGAGGCAGTACTTC.

V and J are TRBV7-6 and TRBJ2-3; 8 nucleotides agree with TRBD2. The J segment lost 2 bases and the V segment lost 2 bases, leaving 3 bases of the junction unmatched. CDR1 is SGHVS and CDR2 is FNYEAQ in the germline V gene. CDR3 length: 15 amino acids. The CDR3 coding sequence is TGTGCCAGCAGCTTAAGCGGGAGAACCACAGATACGCAGTATTTT. Its translation: CASSLSGRTTDTQYF.

V usage is TRBV6-5 and J usage is TRBJ2-6; D gene unclear. CDR1 MNHEY and CDR2 SVGAGI come from the germline V gene. V was trimmed by 8 bases and J by 0 bases, leaving 11 bases between them. The CDR3 has 15 residues. The CDR3 spells CASSYKYSGANVLTF. Here the CDR3 DNA reads TGTGCCAGCTCCTATAAGTACTCTGGGGCCAACGTCCTGACTTTC.

The V and J genes are TRBV29-1 and TRBJ2-7; D not certain. This CDR3 has 13 amino acids. V shed 3 bases and J shed 4 bases, with 13 bases lying between them. Germline V gene data show CDR1 as SQVTM and CDR2 as ANQGSEA. Here the CDR3 reads CSVDGPSRYEQYF. The DNA for the CDR3 is TGCAGCGTTGACGGCCCTTCGAGGTACGAGCAGTACTTC.

The CDR3 loop is CASSESGGLAGNTIYF. In DNA, the CDR3 is TGTGCCAGCAGTGAGTCAGGGGGCTTGGCTGGAAACACCATATATTTT. J is TRBJ1-3 and V is TRBV2; 8 nucleotides agree with TRBD1. J gave up 2 bases and V 3 bases, and 6 bases lay outside the gene matches. Germline V gene sequence: CDR1 SNHLY, CDR2 FYNNEI. The CDR3 has 16 amino acids.

The chain is built from TRBV6-5 and TRBJ2-7, with 10 bases lining up with TRBD2. V shed 5 bases, J shed 5 bases, and the junction held 6 bases outside the gene matches. Germline-derived CDR1 and CDR2 are MNHEY and SVGAGI. The CDR3 contains 14 residues. CDR3 bases: TGTGCCAGCAGTCGTAGCGGGAGGATCCACGAGCAGTACTTC. This encodes CASSRSGRIHEQYF.

This clone was recorded only once. The chain employs TRBV6-5 and TRBJ1-4, with unresolved D. The CDR3 runs 13 residues. Germline values: CDR1 MNHEY, CDR2 SVGAGI. V was shortened by 2 bases and J by 12 bases, with 13 bases between the two germline ends. The CDR3, as DNA: TGTGCCAGCAGTTACGAGGCCGGGGTTGAACTGTTTTTT. Protein: CASSYEAGVELFF.

The rearrangement joins TRBV2 to TRBJ2-5; TRBD1 might be the D (5 bases). The V gene lost 6 bases and the J gene lost 3 bases, with 8 bases spanning the gap. Germline CDR1 reads SNHLY; CDR2 reads FYNNEI. The CDR3 sequence is 12 residues long. The CDR3 here is CASRQGEETQYF. The CDR3 DNA reads TGTGCCAGCAGGCAGGGCGAAGAGACCCAGTACTTC.

CDR3 protein: CASRKGQNTEAFF. The CDR3 DNA follows: TGTGCCAGCAGAAAAGGACAGAACACTGAAGCTTTCTTT. V is TRBV6-5 and J is TRBJ1-1, with D tentatively TRBD1 (5 bases). The ends were cut back, 6 bases at V and 1 base at J, with 9 bases in the middle. CDR1 and CDR2 (germline): MNHEY, SVGAGI. There are 13 residues in the CDR3.

The chain joins TRBV5-6 to TRBJ2-6, with 9 bases lining up with TRBD1. The germline CDR1 and CDR2 sequences are SGHDT and YYEEEE. V dropped 4 bases and J dropped 3; count of bases not matched to a gene: 8. The CDR3 covers 17 residues. The CDR3 loop reads CASSTSRDRVGANVLTF. The DNA of the CDR3 is TGTGCCAGCAGCACGTCCCGGGACAGGGTTGGGGCCAACGTCCTGACTTTC.

The gene calls are TRBV4-2 and TRBJ2-1, with TRBD1 matching 11 bases. CDR1 is LGHNA and CDR2 is YNFKEQ in the germline V gene. The CDR3 loop spans 15 amino acids. V was pared by 4 bases and J by 4 bases, with 3 bases of the junction left unmatched. The CDR3 DNA is TGTGCCAGCAGCCCGGGACAGGGGGATTACAATGAGCAGTTCTTC. Amino acid sequence: CASSPGQGDYNEQFF.

The chain joins TRBV27 to TRBJ2-2; maybe TRBD1 (5 bases). V was shortened by 6 bases and J by 5 bases, with 19 bases between the two germline ends. CDR1 and CDR2 (germline): MNHEY, SMNVEV (reference sequence). The CDR3 contains 16 residues. This chain's CDR3 is CASSLAQAKGTGELFF. As DNA, the CDR3 is TGTGCCAGCAGCCTCGCGCAGGCCAAGGGGACCGGGGAGCTGTTTTTT.

V is TRBV7-2 and J is TRBJ2-3; TRBD2 might be the D (6 bases). The CDR3 consists of 15 residues. With 0 bases removed from V and 2 bases from J, the gap between germline ends came to 9 bases. Germline V lookup: CDR1 SGHTA, CDR2 FQGNSA. CDR3 sequence reads: CASSLASGYTDTQYF. In DNA form, the CDR3 reads TGTGCCAGCAGCTTAGCTAGCGGATACACAGATACGCAGTATTTT.

This sequence joins TRBV30 and TRBJ1-4; tentatively, D is TRBD1 (6 bases). The CDR3 sequence is 12 residues long. The germline V gene encodes CDR1 GTSNPN and CDR2 SVGIG (reference sequence). V was pared by 8 bases and J by 1 base, with 8 bases between. CDR3 amino acids: CALGGTNEKLFF. For the CDR3, the DNA is TGTGCCCTAGGGGGAACTAATGAAAAACTGTTTTTT.

This sequence joins TRBV3-1 (or the pseudogene TRBV3-2) and TRBJ2-7, with TRBD1 matching over 10 bases. With V trimmed by 5 bases and J by 4 bases, 8 bases remained unmatched. The CDR3 loop spans 15 amino acids. Germline V gene lookup returns CDR1 LGHDT and CDR2 YNNKEL (reference sequence). CDR3 protein: CASSSRTGGLYEQYF. In nucleotides, the CDR3 is TGTGCCAGCAGCTCCCGGACAGGGGGGCTTTACGAGCAGTACTTC.

The rearrangement joins TRBV3-1 (or the pseudogene TRBV3-2) to TRBJ2-7, with D maybe TRBD2 (6 bases). V lost 2 bases and J 3 bases, leaving 8 bases between the germline ends. The CDR3 covers 13 residues. CDR1 and CDR2 (germline): LGHDT, YNNKEL (reference sequence). The CDR3 spells CASSQLAHYEQYF. CDR3 in DNA: TGTGCCAGCAGCCAACTAGCGCACTACGAGCAGTACTTC.

The rearrangement joins TRBV28 to TRBJ2-7; D gene unclear. V was cut by 7 bases and J by 4 bases, with 20 bases left in between. Germline CDR1 reads MDHEN; CDR2 reads SYDVKM. CDR3 size: 15 residues. The CDR3 region has the DNA TGTGCCAGCACCGGCTCAGGCAGAACACCTTACGAGCAGTACTTC. Protein: CASTGSGRTPYEQYF.